This TCR beta chain comes out of a study of T-cell memory formation after mild COVID-19. Overall study: Largely donor-specific TCR clusters were found.

Germline assignment: CDR1 LGHNA and CDR2 YNFKEQ. This CDR3 comprises 16 residues. The V end was cut by 1 base, the J end by 4 bases, with 14 bases between. As for this clonotype: Its matching antigen is unknown.

General observations from the study: For contracting clones, CD4+ ones sat mainly in CM and EM, CD8+ in EMRA. Balance between CD4 and CD8 was seen in clones contracting day 15 to 85, and a CD4+ lean was seen in later expanders.

TCRdb called the 5' RACE reads again in MiXCR, with one record for every CDR3 protein. This sample yields about 290,000 distinct CDR3 sequences, of which roughly 15% are seen a single time; around a fifth belongs to the top ten. The chain links TRBV4-2 to TRBJ1-3; D may be TRBD1 (5 bases). Sequencing was performed on PBMCs or a T cell subset sorted from them (not recorded which). The origin of this receptor is a man aged 18 to 35 who had mild COVID-19 (a few samples of this study predate the infection). Cell type and time point are not known. The CDR3 nucleotides are TGTGCCAGCAGCCAAGTTTATGGCAGGGCCGGAAACACCATATATTTT. It codes for CASSQVYGRAGNTIYF.